Following are 8 T cell receptor beta chains from one sample sequenced in a study of T cells in Graves' hyperthyroidism and ophthalmopathy. Amplification of TCR beta CDR3 regions was performed using RNA transcripts as template. TCR CDR3 underwent first-round RT-PCR with the HTBI primer set. TCRdb used MiXCR to reprocess the multiplex PCR reads, holding one entry per CDR3 protein. The table includes 750,000 to 950,000 distinct CDR3 sequences, 38% detected once. The sample was blood. These receptors all come from a man in his late teens or twenties with Graves' hyperthyroidism.

J is TRBJ2-5 and V is TRBV7-2, with TRBD2 matching 8 bases. The CDR3 is made up of 13 amino acids. V lost 4 bases to trimming and J lost 4 bases; unmatched junction nucleotides: 2. Germline assignment: CDR1 SGHTA and CDR2 FQGNSA. CDR3 nucleotide sequence: TGTGCCAGCAGCTCGGGGGGGGTAGAGACCCAGTACTTC. It specifies CASSSGGVETQYF.

DNA for the CDR3: TGCAGCGTTGAAGGTAGCGGAGTTAATGAGCAGTTCTTC. Its translation is CSVEGSGVNEQFF. V is TRBV29-1 and J is TRBJ2-1; possible D gene TRBD2, 6 bases. V lost 1 base and J 7 bases, leaving 11 bases between the germline ends. CDR1 and CDR2 (germline): SQVTM, ANQGSEA. This CDR3 comprises 13 residues.

In this sample, this clonotype turned up many times. The chain joins TRBV19 to TRBJ1-2; 9 bases match TRBD1. Unmatched junction bases numbered 11, after V lost 6 bases and J lost 6 bases. Germline assignment: CDR1 LNHDA and CDR2 SQIVND (reference sequence). The CDR3 length is 15 residues. CDR3 coding DNA: TGTGCCAGTAGGGCACCGGGACAGGGAAGAGATGGCTACACCTTC. It specifies CASRAPGQGRDGYTF.

This clonotype came up many times. The CDR3 loop is CASSLDTYYGYTF. As DNA, the CDR3 is TGTGCCAGCAGCCTCGACACATACTATGGCTACACCTTC. The chain couples TRBV7-9 to TRBJ1-2; no firm D call. The CDR3 extends over 13 amino acids. CDR1 and CDR2 from the germline V gene are SEHNR and FQNEAQ (reference sequence). The ends were cut back, 5 bases at V and 3 bases at J, with 10 bases in the middle.

This clonotype was seen only a few times. The CDR3 DNA reads TGTGCCAGCAGCCCACCCACAGGGTTTAATGAAAAACTGTTTTTT. It encodes CASSPPTGFNEKLFF. The rearrangement uses TRBV7-9 and TRBJ1-4, with D tentatively TRBD1 (6 bases). The V and J ends lost 5 bases and 4 bases respectively, with 14 bases between them. CDR1 and CDR2 from the germline V gene are SEHNR and FQNEAQ (reference sequence). The CDR3 is made up of 15 amino acids.

In the case of this clonotype: A read error may account for a junction end that differs from germline. This chain connects TRBV9 to TRBJ1-1, with D hard to call. There are 15 residues in the CDR3. The germline V gene has CDR1 SGDLS and CDR2 YYNGEE. CDR3 DNA sequence: TGTGCCAGCAGCACCCAACCCGGCCGGAACACTGAAGCTTCCTTT. Translation: CASSTQPGRNTEASF.

This clonotype was observed many times. This sequence joins TRBV10-3 and TRBJ2-2, with 13 bases fitting TRBD2. V shed 5 bases, J shed 5 bases, and the junction held 2 bases outside the gene matches. The CDR3 runs to 15 residues. Per the germline V gene, CDR1 is ENHRY and CDR2 is SYGVKD. The CDR3: CAISWTSGSTGELFF. In DNA, the CDR3 is TGTGCCATCAGTTGGACTAGCGGGAGTACCGGGGAGCTGTTTTTT.

As regards this clonotype: A much more abundant neighbour one base away suggests this may be a read error. This chain connects TRBV9 to TRBJ2-7; TRBD1 matches at 7 bases. This CDR3 has 13 residues. Trimming at V came to 0 bases and at J to 6 bases, leaving 3 bases not matched to a gene. Germline assignment: CDR1 SGDLS and CDR2 YYNGEE. The CDR3 spells CASSVEGAGEQYF. For the CDR3, the DNA is TGTGCCAGCAGCGTAGAGGGGGCGGGCGAGCAGTACTTC.